What follows are 10 T cell receptor beta chains derived from one specimen sequenced in a study of patients and donors after allogeneic stem cell transplantation. TCRdb reprocessed the RT-PCR reads with MiXCR, giving one entry per CDR3 protein. This table holds about 960,000 distinct CDR3 sequences, about a sixth found once. The sequenced sample consisted of blood, either unsorted or a sorted T cell fraction (not recorded which). The source is a human donor who was either an allogeneic HSCT recipient or a stem cell or donor lymphocyte infusion donor (not recorded which). It is not recorded whose cells these are; they may come from a transplant donor.

This clonotype was picked up many times. V and J are TRBV15 and TRBJ2-6; tentative D call: TRBD2 (6 bases). Trimming removed 0 bases from V and 0 bases from J, with 12 bases in between. CDR3 size: 18 residues. Germline assignment: CDR1 LNHNV and CDR2 YYDKDF (reference sequence). The CDR3 region is CATSRDREDYSGANVLTF. The CDR3 DNA reads TGTGCCACCAGCAGAGATCGAGAGGACTACTCTGGGGCCAACGTCCTGACTTTC.

V usage is TRBV7-6 and J usage is TRBJ1-2; D gene ambiguous. The CDR3 length is 15 residues. The V gene lost 5 bases and the J gene lost 3 bases, with 16 bases spanning the gap. The germline V gene has CDR1 SGHVS and CDR2 FNYEAQ. CDR3 nucleotides: TGTGCCAGCAGCAATCTGGGGATTGTCGACTATGGCTACACCTTC. It is translated as CASSNLGIVDYGYTF.

This clonotype was found many times. Its ends do not fully match the called genes, so a read error is possible. The chain joins TRBV12-3 or TRBV12-4 to TRBJ2-3, with D unresolved. This CDR3 is built from 12 residues. The CDR3 is CASGLESDTQYF. The CDR3 nucleotides are TGTGCCAGCGGTTTGGAATCAGATACGCAGTATTTT.

The chain has TRBV29-1 and TRBJ2-1; D gene ambiguous. This CDR3 spans 11 amino acids. Trimming shortened V by 2 bases and J by 5 bases, and 4 bases separated the two germline ends. CDR1 is SQVTM and CDR2 is ANQGSEA in the germline V gene. Written as DNA, the CDR3 is TGCAGCGTTGAAACCGACAATGAGCAGTTCTTC. Protein sequence: CSVETDNEQFF.

The J gene is TRBJ2-3, the V gene TRBV7-9; 8 nucleotides line up with TRBD2. From germline, CDR1 is SEHNR and CDR2 FQNEAQ (reference sequence). The CDR3 loop spans 14 amino acids. J gave up 2 bases and V 6 bases, and 4 bases lay outside the gene matches. The CDR3 reads CASRKRENTDTQYF. CDR3 DNA: TGTGCCAGCAGGAAGCGGGAGAACACAGATACGCAGTATTTT. Based on the CDR3 plus reference TRBV7-9 and TRBJ2-3, the full variable domain is DTGVSQNPRHKITKRGQNVTFRCDPISEHNRLYWYRQTLGQGPEFLTYFQNEAQLEKSRLLSDRFSAERPKGSFSTLEIQRTEQGDSAMYLCASRKRENTDTQYFGPGTRLTVL.

V gene TRBV20-1 combines with J gene TRBJ2-7; 7 bases fit TRBD2. CDR1 and CDR2 (germline): DFQATT, SNEGSKA (reference sequence). CDR3 length: 16 amino acids. The V and J ends lost 1 base and 0 bases, in that order; junction bases with no gene match: 9. As DNA, the CDR3 is TGCAGTGCTAGAGGCAGCGGGATCAGGAGCTCCTACGAGCAGTACTTC. Translation: CSARGSGIRSSYEQYF.

This clonotype was observed at least ten times. This sequence joins TRBV12-3 or TRBV12-4 and TRBJ2-1; 7 bases map to TRBD1. This CDR3 spans 16 amino acids. The J segment lost 5 bases and the V segment lost 5 bases, leaving 12 bases of the junction unmatched. The CDR3 loop is CASSPKTGSFHNEQFF. Written as DNA, the CDR3 is TGTGCCAGCAGTCCCAAGACAGGGTCCTTCCACAATGAGCAGTTCTTC.

This clonotype was detected only a few times. J is TRBJ1-6 and V is TRBV12-3 or TRBV12-4; 7 bases match TRBD1. Trimming removed 2 bases from V and 9 bases from J; junction bases left unmatched: 4. This CDR3 region has 14 residues. CDR3 bases: TGTGCCAGCAGTTTATCAGGGGGTGGTTCACCCCTCCACTTT. Its protein is CASSLSGGGSPLHF.

The V and J genes are TRBV12-3 or TRBV12-4 and TRBJ2-1; D is possibly TRBD2 (7 bases). This CDR3 spans 16 amino acids. The V and J ends lost 5 bases and 7 bases respectively, with 21 bases between them. In DNA form, the CDR3 reads TGTGCCAGCAGTGCGGAACGGGGGGCCACGAAAAATGAGCAGTTCTTC. It specifies CASSAERGATKNEQFF.

The chain employs TRBV18 and TRBJ2-1; 8 bases match TRBD2. CDR1 and CDR2 (germline): KGHSH, LQKENI. With 2 bases clipped from V and 4 bases from J, the junction kept 4 bases outside the gene matches. The CDR3 has 15 amino acids. The DNA of the CDR3 is TGTGCCAGCTCACCAGCGGCTAGCGGGTACAATGAGCAGTTCTTC. Translation: CASSPAASGYNEQFF.